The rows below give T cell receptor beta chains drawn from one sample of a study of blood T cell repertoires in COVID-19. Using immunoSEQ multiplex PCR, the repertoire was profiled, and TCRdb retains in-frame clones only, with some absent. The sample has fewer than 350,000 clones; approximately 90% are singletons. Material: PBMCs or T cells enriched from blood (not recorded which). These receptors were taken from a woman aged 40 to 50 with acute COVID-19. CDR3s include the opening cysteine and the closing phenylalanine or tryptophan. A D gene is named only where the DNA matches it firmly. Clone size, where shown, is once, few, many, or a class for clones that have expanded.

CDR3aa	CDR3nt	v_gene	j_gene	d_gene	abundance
CATEEDSSMNTEAFF	TGTGCCACCGAGGAGGACAGCTCCATGAACACTGAAGCTTTCTTT	TRBV2	TRBJ1-1	.	once
CASSKEVAGELFF	TGTGCCAGCAGTAAAGAGGTAGCCGGGGAGCTGTTTTTT	TRBV7-9	TRBJ2-2	.	.
CASSELGQSSYEETQYF	TGCGCCAGCAGTGAACTGGGGCAATCGAGTTATGAGGAGACCCAGTACTTC	TRBV10-1	TRBJ2-5	.	.
CASSLGGTANYGYTF	TGTGCCAGCAGCTTAGGTGGCACCGCTAACTATGGCTACACCTTC	TRBV7-2	TRBJ1-2	.	.
CASSPLGPLETQYF	TGCGCCAGCAGCCCATTGGGGCCCTTGGAGACCCAGTACTTC	TRBV5-1	TRBJ2-5	.	.
CASRTDINSPLHF	TGCGCCAGCAGGACTGATATTAATTCACCCCTCCACTTT	TRBV5-1	TRBJ1-6	.	.
CASSLASGGKETQYF	TGTGCCAGCAGTTTGGCTAGCGGGGGCAAAGAGACCCAGTACTTC	TRBV28	TRBJ2-5	TRBD2	.
CASMRGRSNQPQHF	TGTGCCAGCATGCGGGGGCGAAGCAATCAGCCCCAGCATTTT	TRBV6-4	TRBJ1-5	.	.
CASSPGQGGIHGYTF	TGTGCCAGCAGTCCCGGCCAGGGTGGGATCCATGGCTACACCTTC	TRBV27	TRBJ1-2	.	.
CASSLPLAGAYNEQFF	TGCGCCAGCAGCTTACCCCTAGCGGGGGCCTACAATGAGCAGTTCTTC	TRBV5-1	TRBJ2-1	TRBD2	.
CASSEGGKGQPQHF	TGTGCCAGTAGCGAGGGTGGGAAAGGACAGCCCCAGCATTTT	TRBV19	TRBJ1-5	.	.
CASSPNSGLTEAFF	TGTGCCAGCAGCCCTAACTCCGGTTTAACTGAAGCTTTCTTT	TRBV11-2	TRBJ1-1	.	.
CASSWAGSTYEQYF	TGTGCCAGCAGTTGGGCGGGTTCGACCTACGAGCAGTACTTC	TRBV6-5	TRBJ2-7	.	.
CAISESDRGLNEKLFF	TGTGCCATCAGTGAGTCGGACAGGGGACTTAATGAAAAACTGTTTTTT	TRBV10-3	TRBJ1-4	TRBD1	.
CASSELAGGPNEQFF	TGCGCCAGCAGTGAACTAGCGGGGGGTCCCAATGAGCAGTTCTTC	TRBV10-2	TRBJ2-1	TRBD2	.
CASSQAGLANEQFF	TGTGCCAGCAGCCAAGCCGGACTAGCCAATGAGCAGTTCTTC	TRBV3-1/TRBV3-2	TRBJ2-1	TRBD2	.
CATSDSGTGVTTQYF	TGTGCCACCAGTGATTCCGGGACAGGGGTTACGACCCAGTACTTC	TRBV24-1	TRBJ2-5	TRBD1	.
CASSLKGRAKNIQYF	TGTGCCAGCAGCTTAAAGGGGCGAGCCAAAAACATTCAGTACTTC	TRBV11-3	TRBJ2-4	.	once
CSVEGSISGGALRETQYF	TGCAGCGTTGAAGGTTCGATTAGCGGGGGGGCCCTTAGAGAGACCCAGTACTTC	TRBV29-1	TRBJ2-5	TRBD2	.
CASSLQRRSTLGGYTF	TGTGCCAGCAGCCTCCAGCGTAGGAGCACGCTTGGGGGCTACACCTTC	TRBV28	TRBJ1-2	.	.
CASSQVQGPYGYTF	TGTGCCAGCAGCCAAGTGCAGGGGCCCTATGGCTACACCTTC	TRBV14	TRBJ1-2	.	.
CASSQGDRLNTEAFF	TGCGCCAGCAGCCAGGGGGACAGACTGAACACTGAAGCTTTCTTT	TRBV4-1	TRBJ1-1	TRBD1	.
CASSPQGARPQHF	TGTGCCAGCAGTCCCCAGGGGGCTCGCCCCCAGCATTTT	TRBV28	TRBJ1-5	TRBD1	few
CASSTRLVETQYF	TGTGCCAGCAGCACCAGACTAGTTGAGACCCAGTACTTC	TRBV11-2	TRBJ2-5	.	.
CASSAPSRHNEQFF	TGTGCCAGCAGCGCTCCTAGCCGTCACAATGAGCAGTTCTTC	TRBV9	TRBJ2-1	.	.
CASSSPGLQETQYF	TGTGCCAGCAGCTCGCCGGGACTGCAAGAGACCCAGTACTTC	TRBV5-4	TRBJ2-5	.	.
CASSPSTATYEQYF	TGTGCCAGCTCACCATCGACAGCCACCTACGAGCAGTACTTC	TRBV18	TRBJ2-7	.	.
CASRRRGSDTQYF	TGTGCCAGCCGTCGCAGAGGCTCAGATACGCAGTATTTT	TRBV27	TRBJ2-3	.	.
CASSKARGFGNQPQHF	TGTGCCAGCAGCAAAGCGCGAGGGTTTGGTAATCAGCCCCAGCATTTT	TRBV21-1	TRBJ1-5	.	.
CASSYGDRGNYGYTF	TGTGCCAGCAGTTATGGGGACAGGGGAAACTATGGCTACACCTTC	TRBV6-5	TRBJ1-2	TRBD1	.
CASSQEASGGQETQYF	TGCGCCAGCAGCCAAGAGGCTAGCGGGGGACAAGAGACCCAGTACTTC	TRBV4-1	TRBJ2-5	TRBD2	.
CASRGRVYGYTF	TGTGCCAGCAGGGGCAGGGTCTATGGCTACACCTTC	TRBV2	TRBJ1-2	.	.
CASSPPVRGNTEAFF	TGTGCCAGCTCACCACCGGTCAGGGGCAACACTGAAGCTTTCTTT	TRBV18	TRBJ1-1	.	few
CASSPRSSETQETQYF	TGTGCCAGCTCACCCCGCTCTAGCGAGACCCAAGAGACCCAGTACTTC	TRBV18	TRBJ2-5	.	.
CASSFAKGTADSYEQYF	TGTGCCAGCAGCTTTGCGAAAGGGACAGCCGATTCCTACGAGCAGTACTTC	TRBV7-8	TRBJ2-7	TRBD1	.
CASSIKRTLSGNTIYF	TGTGCCAGTAGTATCAAACGGACACTTTCTGGAAACACCATATATTTT	TRBV19	TRBJ1-3	.	.
CASNPRGINEQFF	TGTGCCAGCAACCCTCGGGGGATTAATGAGCAGTTCTTC	TRBV9	TRBJ2-1	.	.
CASSTQGSAYNEQFF	TGTGCCAGTAGTACTCAGGGGTCGGCCTACAATGAGCAGTTCTTC	TRBV19	TRBJ2-1	.	.
CASSLGQGFHEQYF	TGTGCCAGCAGCTTGGGACAGGGTTTCCACGAGCAGTACTTC	TRBV5-8	TRBJ2-7	TRBD1	.
CASSLGVQPQPQHF	TGTGCCAGCAGCTTAGGGGTACAGCCTCAGCCCCAGCATTTT	TRBV7-2	TRBJ1-5	.	.
CASSISGGGNYNEQFF	TGTGCCAGTAGTATAAGCGGGGGGGGCAACTACAATGAGCAGTTCTTC	TRBV19	TRBJ2-1	TRBD2	.